The clone carrying this T cell receptor beta chain was seen at least ten times. Its specificity is unknown. Roughly 10 milliliters of peripheral blood were drawn from each donor. This sample was taken from a study of blood T cells in healthy people across ages. General observations from the study: The study found more naive CD4+ cells and higher diversity in long-lived than aged donors.

The use of a sample-barcoded 5' primer and a J-beta primer mix characterized a second PCR of about 6 to 12 cycles. Via MiXCR, TCRdb re-called the 5' RACE reads, giving one row per CDR3 protein. The table has 1.5 million to 2 million distinct CDR3 sequences, roughly 27% seen once. V lost 6 bases, J lost 8 bases, and 10 bases lay in between. This CDR3 contains 12 residues. The sequence came from a woman under 40 in good health. Sequences were obtained from blood. The V call is TRBV12-3 or TRBV12-4, the J call TRBJ1-4; D remains ambiguous. This CDR3 reads CASSNRGEKLFF. CDR3 bases: TGTGCCAGCAGCAACAGAGGGGAAAAACTGTTTTTT.